This TCR beta chain is drawn from a study of cytomegalovirus exposure and HLA in healthy donors. In regard to this clone: One junction end disagrees with the germline gene, perhaps due to a read error.

CDR1 SEHNR and CDR2 FQNEAQ come from the germline V gene (reference sequence). The length of the CDR3 is 15 residues. The PCR had 60 Vbeta and 13 Jbeta primers. Data came from immunoSEQ multiplex PCR; TCRdb stores just in-frame clones and leaves some out. The sample includes some 45,000 clones, roughly 87% of them seen just once. This clonotype was sampled from a woman aged 40 to 50 in good health and CMV-seropositive. The chain employs TRBV7-9 and TRBJ1-2; TRBD1 matches at 8 bases. Input material: PBMCs. As DNA, the CDR3 is TGTTCCAGCAGCTTAGGTGGACAGGGAATGTACGGCTACACCTTC. This gives the protein CSSSLGGQGMYGYTF.